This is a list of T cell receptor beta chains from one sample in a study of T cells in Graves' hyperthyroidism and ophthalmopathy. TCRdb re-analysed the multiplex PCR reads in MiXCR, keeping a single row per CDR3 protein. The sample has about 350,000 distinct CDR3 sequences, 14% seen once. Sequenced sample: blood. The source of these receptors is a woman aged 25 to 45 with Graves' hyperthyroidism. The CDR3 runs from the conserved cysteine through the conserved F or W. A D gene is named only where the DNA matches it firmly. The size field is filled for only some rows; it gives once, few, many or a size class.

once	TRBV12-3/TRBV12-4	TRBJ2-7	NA	TGTGCCAGCAGCCCAGGGTTCACGGGCTCCTACGAGCAGTACTTC	CASSPGFTGSYEQYF
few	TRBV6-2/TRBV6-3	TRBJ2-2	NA	TGTGCCAGCACGCGACTTAACACCGGGGAGCTGTTTTTT	CASTRLNTGELFF
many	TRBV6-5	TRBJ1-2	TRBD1	TGTGCCAGCAGTTACGGGGACAGAGGCTATGGCTACACCTTC	CASSYGDRGYGYTF
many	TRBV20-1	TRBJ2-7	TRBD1	TGCAGTGCTCGGGACAGCTCCTACGAGCAGTACTTC	CSARDSSYEQYF
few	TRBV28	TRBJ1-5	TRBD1	TGTGCCAGCAGTTTACTAGGACAGGGCAGTCAGCCCCAGCATTTT	CASSLLGQGSQPQHF
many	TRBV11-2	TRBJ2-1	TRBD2	TGTGCCAGCAGTCCCTCTCTAGCGGGCTCCTACAATGAGCAGTTCTTC	CASSPSLAGSYNEQFF
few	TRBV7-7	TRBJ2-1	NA	TGTGCTAGCAGCTTCCAGGGGGGGAATGAGCAGTTCTTC	CASSFQGGNEQFF
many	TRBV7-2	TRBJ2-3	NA	TGTGCCAGCAGCTCCCTGACTAGATCTAGCACAGATACGCAGTATTTT	CASSSLTRSSTDTQYF
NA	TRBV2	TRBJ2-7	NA	TGTGCCAGCAGCCCTGTCCTACGGGGCGAGCAGTACTTC	CASSPVLRGEQYF
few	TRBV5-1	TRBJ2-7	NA	TGCGCCAGCAGCCAGCGGCTAGGACCAGGGGCGCGCGAGCAGTACTTC	CASSQRLGPGAREQYF
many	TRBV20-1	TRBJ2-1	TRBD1	TGCAGTGCTATATCCCGGGACAGGGGTAATGAGCAGTTCTTC	CSAISRDRGNEQFF
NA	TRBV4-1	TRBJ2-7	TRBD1	TGCGCCAGCAGCCATTGGACAGGGAGCGAGCAGTACTTC	CASSHWTGSEQYF
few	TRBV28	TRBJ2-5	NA	TGTGCCAGCAGTTTGGGGAGGCGCTCGGTGGAGACCCAGTACTTC	CASSLGRRSVETQYF
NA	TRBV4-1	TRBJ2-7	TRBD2	TGTGCCAGCAGCCAAGAGCTAGCGGGGGCCTACGAGCAGTACTTC	CASSQELAGAYEQYF
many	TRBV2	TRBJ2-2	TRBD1	TGTGCCAGCACTGATGACAGGGGGCGTAGCGGGGAGCTGTTTTTT	CASTDDRGRSGELFF
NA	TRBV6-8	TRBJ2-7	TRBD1	TGTGCCAGCAGTTCTCCCGGGACAGCGGCCTACGAGCAGTACTTC	CASSSPGTAAYEQYF
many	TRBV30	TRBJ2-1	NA	TGTGCCTGGAGTGTAAATTCGCTGGGTGAGCAGTTCTTC	CAWSVNSLGEQFF
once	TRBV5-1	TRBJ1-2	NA	TGCGCCAGCAGCTTGGGGGCGTCTAACTATGGCTACACCTTC	CASSLGASNYGYTF
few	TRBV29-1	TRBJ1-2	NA	TGCAGCGTTGTTGAAGGAAATGGCTACACCTTC	CSVVEGNGYTF
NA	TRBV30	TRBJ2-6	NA	TGTGCCTGGAGTAAGGGACCGGGAGCTGGGGCCAACGTCCTGACTTTC	CAWSKGPGAGANVLTF
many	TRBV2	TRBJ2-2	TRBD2	TGTGCCAGCAGTGGGGTAGCGGGAGGGGCCACCGGGGAGCTGTTTTTT	CASSGVAGGATGELFF
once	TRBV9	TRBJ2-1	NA	TGTGCCAGCAGCGTAGGTCAGCAAATTAGCTCCTACAATGAGCAGTTCTTC	CASSVGQQISSYNEQFF
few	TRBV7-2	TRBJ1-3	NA	TGTGCCAGCAGCTTAACAAACACCATATATTTT	CASSLTNTIYF